This is a list of T cell receptor beta chains from one sample in a study of T cell responses to AZD1222 COVID-19 vaccine. The method was immunoSEQ multiplex PCR; TCRdb's version includes in-frame clones alone and lacks a portion of them. The sample carries approximately 170,000 clones, under 95% recorded once. This specimen was peripheral blood, taken on day 0 of AZD1222 vaccination. These receptors came from an adult in good health. CDR3s include the opening cysteine and the closing phenylalanine or tryptophan. Each record gives: J gene, D gene, clone size, V gene, CDR3 DNA, CDR3 protein. The D gene is left open where the match is weak. Expanded clones are given a class, and other clones once, few, many or no size at all.

TRBJ1-4 - - TRBV19 TGTGCCAGTAGTCGCTGGGGAGAGGTTGAAAAACTGTTTTTT CASSRWGEVEKLFF
TRBJ2-7 TRBD2 - TRBV29-1 TGCAGCGCTGCGGGGCAGGGAGGGAACGAGCAGTACTTC CSAAGQGGNEQYF
TRBJ2-1 - - TRBV4-1 TGCGCCAGCAGCCCGGGCACCCCGTCCTACAATGAGCAGTTCTTC CASSPGTPSYNEQFF
TRBJ2-7 - - TRBV5-1 TGCGCCAGCAGCTTGGAAGGGGGGACCGCCTACGAGCAGTACTTC CASSLEGGTAYEQYF
TRBJ2-1 TRBD2 - TRBV11-2 TGTGCCAGCAGCTTATTTTCAGCGGGAGGGCTCGATGAGCAGTTCTTC CASSLFSAGGLDEQFF
TRBJ1-6 - once TRBV5-1 TGCGCCAGCAGCGGCGGGACGGTCCTTTATTCACCCCTCCACTTT CASSGGTVLYSPLHF
TRBJ2-6 - - TRBV2 TGTGCCAGTATGACAGGCCCGGGGGCCAACGTCCTGACTTTC CASMTGPGANVLTF
TRBJ2-3 - - TRBV19 TGTGCCAGTAAATGGCCGAAGGACAGACGCACAGATACGCAGTATTTT CASKWPKDRRTDTQYF
TRBJ1-3 TRBD1 - TRBV5-8 TGTGCCAGCAGTTCCAGGGGGATAGGGGGAAACACCATATATTTT CASSSRGIGGNTIYF
TRBJ2-6 - - TRBV19 TGTGCCACCTCGGTCTTGAGTGGTGGGGCCAACGTCCTGACTTTC CATSVLSGGANVLTF
TRBJ1-3 TRBD1 - TRBV27 TGTGCCAGCAGTTTAAAGGGACAGACGAGCTCTGGAAACACCATATATTTT CASSLKGQTSSGNTIYF
TRBJ2-3 TRBD2 - TRBV24-1 TGTGCCACCAGTGGGCGGGAGGGCTTAGATACGCAGTATTTT CATSGREGLDTQYF